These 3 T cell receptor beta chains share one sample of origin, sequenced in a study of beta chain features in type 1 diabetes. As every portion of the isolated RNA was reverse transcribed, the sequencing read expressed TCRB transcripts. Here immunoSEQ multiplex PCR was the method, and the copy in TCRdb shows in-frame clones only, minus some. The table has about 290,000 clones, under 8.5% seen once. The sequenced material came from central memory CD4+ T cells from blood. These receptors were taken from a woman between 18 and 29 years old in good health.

The CDR3 region is CAWSPAGTINQPQHF. The CDR3 DNA follows: TGTGCCTGGAGCCCGGCGGGGACCATCAATCAGCCCCAGCATTTT. The chain carries TRBV30 and TRBJ1-5, with a weak D call TRBD1 (5 bases). This CDR3 is built from 15 residues. Per germline, CDR1 GTSNPN and CDR2 SVGIG (reference sequence). V was shortened by 3 bases and J by 3 bases, with 15 bases between the two germline ends.

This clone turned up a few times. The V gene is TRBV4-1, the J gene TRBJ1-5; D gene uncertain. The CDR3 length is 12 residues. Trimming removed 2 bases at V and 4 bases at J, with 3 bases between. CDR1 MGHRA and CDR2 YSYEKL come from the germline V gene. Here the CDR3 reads CASSQNNQPQHF. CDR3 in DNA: TGCGCCAGCAGCCAAAATAATCAGCCCCAGCATTTT.

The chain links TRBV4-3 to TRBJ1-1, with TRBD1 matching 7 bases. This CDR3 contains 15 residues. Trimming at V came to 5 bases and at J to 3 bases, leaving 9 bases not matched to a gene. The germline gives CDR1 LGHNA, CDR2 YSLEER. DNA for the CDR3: TGCGCCAGCAGCTTACGGCAGGGGGGGTACACTGAAGCTTTCTTT. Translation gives CASSLRQGGYTEAFF.